This TCR beta chain was recovered during a study of cytomegalovirus exposure and HLA in healthy donors. About the research overall: Earlier results showed 117 million unique TCR beta sequences derived from around 170 million T cells. Study-wide findings and caveats: In an earlier analysis, productive rearrangement rates for most beta V segments clustered near 87% or 30%. Cytomegalovirus association was assigned to more than 150 TCR beta chains.

Regarding this clone: Its target is unknown.

The CDR3 spans 15 residues. Per the germline V gene, CDR1 is SGHTA and CDR2 is FQGNSA. V was pared by 1 base and J by 8 bases, with 5 bases of the junction left unmatched. The PCR made use of 60 Vbeta and 13 Jbeta primers. Per the original methods: A follow-up analysis tallied 65 million to 80 million unique TCR beta chains, roughly 11 million shared. TCRdb's copy holds only in-frame clones and misses some; the assay was immunoSEQ multiplex PCR. The V and J calls and the clone size are those of that table, but D and trimming were determined from the DNA. The sample has some 95,000 clones, around 80% seen once; the top ten hold 5.5% to 8%.

The sequence derives from a man under 40 in good health and CMV-seronegative. The sample consisted of PBMCs. The gene calls are TRBV7-2 and TRBJ1-4, with TRBD1 matching 9 bases. CDR3 bases: TGTGCCAGCAGCTTAGGGGGGACAGGGAAAGAAAAACTGTTTTTT. Amino acid sequence: CASSLGGTGKEKLFF.